What follows are 5 T cell receptor beta chains derived from one specimen sequenced in a study of T cell responses to AZD1222 COVID-19 vaccine. TCRdb keeps only in-frame clones here, not all; method: immunoSEQ multiplex PCR. Here the sample spans some 130,000 clones, over 65% being singletons. Sequenced material: peripheral blood, taken on day 0 of AZD1222 vaccination. Receptor source: an adult in good health.

The J gene is TRBJ1-4, the V gene TRBV5-6; 7 bases are shared with TRBD1. Germline values: CDR1 SGHDT, CDR2 YYEEEE. The CDR3 length is 14 residues. After removal of 4 bases from V and 7 bases from J, the junction contained 7 bases not matched to a gene. The DNA of the CDR3 is TGTGCCAGCAGCCCTCAGACAGGGAGTGAAAAACTGTTTTTT. Protein sequence: CASSPQTGSEKLFF.

This clone appeared once. The chain links TRBV21-1 to TRBJ2-5; the listed D gene, TRBD1, was not tested against the DNA. TRBV21-1 is a documented pseudogene. This CDR3 contains 16 residues. In DNA form, the CDR3 reads TGTGCCAGCAGCAGCCCGGGGACAGGGGTCGTGGAGACCCAGTACTTC. Translation: CASSSPGTGVVETQYF.

The chain employs TRBV11-2 and TRBJ2-2; the D gene is possibly TRBD2 (5 bases). CDR3 size: 16 residues. From germline, CDR1 is SGHAT and CDR2 FQNNGV. Between the trimmed V and J ends, which lost 4 bases and 7 bases, there was a span of 19 bases. The CDR3 DNA is TGTGCCAGCAGCTGGGAAAGGACTTCACCGGGCGGGGAGCTGTTTTTT. It yields the protein CASSWERTSPGGELFF.

The V call is TRBV29-1, the J call TRBJ1-5; TRBD1 matches 7 bases. V lost 6 bases, J lost 7 bases, and 9 bases stayed unmatched. Germline lookup yields CDR1 SQVTM and CDR2 ANQGSEA. This CDR3 is built from 13 residues. The CDR3 reads CSVTQGERQPQHF. The CDR3 nucleotides are TGCAGCGTCACTCAGGGGGAAAGACAGCCCCAGCATTTT.

This chain joins TRBV18 and TRBJ1-3; possible D gene TRBD1, 6 bases. The CDR3 loop spans 13 amino acids. V was pared by 3 bases and J by 8 bases, with 11 bases between. Germline lookup yields CDR1 KGHSH and CDR2 LQKENI. The CDR3 sequence is CASSPLRTDTIYF. The CDR3 coding sequence is TGTGCCAGCTCACCCCTCAGGACAGACACCATATATTTT.